This TCR beta chain is drawn from a study of blood T cells in healthy people across ages (dated by TCRdb to about 2015). Regarding the complete study: In model experiments, roughly one uniquely barcoded TCR beta cDNA molecule per two T cells was captured by template switching. To track age-related changes in TCR beta repertoire diversity, the study relied on deep sequencing normalized with unique cDNA molecular identifiers. Donors were grouped into four age groups: young (average roughly 17 years), middle-aged (around 39), aged (approximately 67) and long-lived (just over 80). The study analyzed two additional independent replicas of 1 million unique cDNA reads from the same blood draw for two donors, one aged 18 to 30 and one aged 80 or older. What the work shows at the level of the full study, not this receptor alone: A strong correlation was found between observed TCR beta diversity and the percentage of naive T cells measured by flow cytometry. Compared with the aged group, the long-lived group had more naive CD4+ T cells, fewer expanded clones and increased TCR diversity, a pattern suggesting age selection. Estimates of total diversity from one million sequenced T cells were regarded as lower bounds and underestimates. The CMV infection status of donors was not known, potentially confounding age-related changes in expanded clonotypes. Because profiling used bulk unsorted PBMCs, naive and antigen-experienced compartments could not be compared conclusively. Observed TCR beta diversity per million T cells fell roughly linearly with age, and a significant reduction was already apparent by age roughly 40.

Worth noting for this clonotype: The target of this receptor is not known. No base quality values were provided; no much bigger clone lies one nucleotide off.

Systemically healthy Caucasian individuals from Russia, 39 in total and aged about 6 to 100 years, were included as donors. Each donor gave ten milliliters of peripheral blood, drawn into EDTA-treated Vacutainer tubes. Ficoll-Paque density-gradient centrifugation was used to isolate PBMCs, with at least 7 million per sample. Trizol reagent was used to extract total RNA from PBMCs, with at least 5 micrograms per sample. Naive CD45RAhigh/CD27high T cell percentages were measured by flow cytometry on a PBMC aliquot from every donor. The CDR3 contains 14 residues, cysteine and phenylalanine counted. Only the CDR3 DNA stays, 42 bases, in frame from base 1. The germline V gene encodes CDR1 SGHNT and CDR2 YYREEE (reference sequence). The junction carries 19 bases between V and J, which are trimmed by 9 bases and 6 bases respectively. Library construction relied on 5' RACE. Instrument used: Illumina HiSeq 2500. A second PCR of roughly 7 to 12 cycles was performed with a sample-barcoded 5' primer and a J-beta primer mix. Each TCR beta cDNA molecule received a unique molecular identifier from a template-switch 5' adaptor carrying 12 random nucleotides. Each sample yielded at least 3 million CDR3-containing paired-end reads. All of the RNA was converted into first-strand cDNA using the Mint cDNA synthesis kit, with a TRBC-specific oligonucleotide serving as the primer. After uracil-DNA glycosylase treatment, a first 18-cycle PCR used universal primers M1SS and BC2_uni_R on all cDNA. The authors' analysis ran thus. For normalization, 1 million high-quality reads, each with a distinct molecular identifier, were randomly selected from each sample. Reads sharing molecular identifiers were discarded rather than binned into consensus sequences. MiTCR, set to a Q25 quality threshold and the strictest error-elimination algorithm, was used for CDR3 identification, clonotype clustering and error correction. Lower-bound total TCR beta diversity was estimated with a nonparametric unseen species model using Euler transformation. The public reads were quality trimmed at Q25 with fastp and then assembled into clones with MiXCR by TCRdb, keeping productive beta chains. Rows are unified per CDR3 protein, each entry keeping the most common DNA and genes. The V and J calls were determined by TCRdb, not by the authors. The sample contains roughly 1 million distinct CDR3 sequences, less than 25% of them found a single time. Jointly, the top ten make up approximately 0.71% of the sample.

These data were also reused for a study on T cells of mothers and their children. As the second publication notes: Nine systemically healthy Caucasian individuals, comprising three mothers and their six children, were included as donors. cDNA synthesis consumed the entire amount of extracted RNA, loaded at 1.5 ug RNA in each 15 ul reaction. In the second PCR, the M1S primer introduced both the sample barcodes and 2-4 random nucleotides. Over 9 million TCR beta CDR3 reads came from each mother, compared with roughly 2.8 million reads from each child. Thymic selection shapes the output of TCR recombination in a similar way in related and unrelated pairs, and inherited differences have a minor effect. Related mother-child pairs always showed normalized repertoire overlap that was slightly higher than in unrelated mother-child pairs, though the difference was never significant. With a sensitivity of approximately 100 clones per million clonotypes, no persistent microchimeric T cell clones were detected. Deep NGS was used in the study to compare the TCR beta repertoires of mothers and children and to look for features that separate related mother-child pairs from unrelated individuals. Mothers averaged roughly 36 +/- 4 years of age and children averaged about 10 +/- 4 years. Libraries were sequenced on Illumina HiSeq 2000 with 100+100 nt paired-end reads after adapter ligation with NEBNext reagents. To prevent cross-contamination, the mother and child libraries were prepared one month apart and sequenced in separate runs. For each donor, between 500,000 and 2,000,000 distinct TCR beta clonotypes were identified. Naive TCR beta clonotypes were estimated from low-frequency clonotypes matched to each donor's FACS-determined naive share, without sorting.

The sequence was obtained from a girl aged 2 to 10 in good health. The sample comprised blood. This chain is built from TRBV5-4 and TRBJ2-1; 5 matching bases give a weak D call of TRBD2. The DNA is TGTGCCATCCCCTCATCGAGCGGCGGCAATGAGCAGTTCTTC. It translates to CAIPSSSGGNEQFF.